These 28 T cell receptor beta chains share one sample of origin, sequenced in a study of OX40 agonist ivuxolimab in advanced cancers. TCRdb's copy holds only in-frame clones and misses some; the assay was immunoSEQ multiplex PCR. The data hold fewer than 90,000 clones, with 75% to 95% observed a single time. The sample was CD4+ or CD8+ T cells sorted from blood, taken in a trial of the OX40 agonist ivuxolimab. The receptors shown here come from an adult with an advanced solid tumor such as melanoma, head and neck, liver or kidney cancer.

In its sample, this clone was seen once. This chain uses TRBV6-5 with TRBJ2-5; 8 bases match TRBD1. This CDR3 contains 15 residues. V trimming: 3 bases; J trimming: 5 bases; junction bases outside the gene matches: 8. Germline-derived CDR1 and CDR2 are MNHEY and SVGAGI. CDR3 nucleotides: TGTGCCAGCAGTTATTTGGCAGGGGGCTCGGAGACCCAGTACTTC. Translating gives CASSYLAGGSETQYF.

The V call is TRBV5-1, the J call TRBJ2-3; a weak D match, TRBD1 (6 bases). Germline V lookup: CDR1 SGHRS, CDR2 YFSETQ. The ends were cut back, 5 bases at V and 0 bases at J, with 16 bases in the middle. The CDR3 is made up of 16 amino acids. The CDR3 DNA reads TGCGCCAGCAGTGGGGGCGCAACCTCTAGCACAGATACGCAGTATTTT. It is translated as CASSGGATSSTDTQYF.

The genes are TRBV28 and TRBJ2-1, with 8 bases fitting TRBD1. CDR1 and CDR2 (germline): MDHEN, SYDVKM. With V trimmed by 6 bases and J by 2 bases, 9 bases remained unmatched. This CDR3 comprises 16 residues. The CDR3 spells CASSKNGQGAYNEQFF. The DNA for the CDR3 is TGTGCCAGCAGCAAAAATGGACAGGGTGCCTACAATGAGCAGTTCTTC.

J is TRBJ2-7 and V is TRBV7-2; D remains ambiguous. Germline CDR1 and CDR2: SGHTA and FQGNSA. The CDR3 covers 14 residues. Trimming removed 4 bases from V and 4 bases from J, with 14 bases in between. DNA for the CDR3: TGTGCCAGCAGCTCCGGTACCCTCCCTTACGAGCAGTACTTC. Its translation: CASSSGTLPYEQYF.

The chain carries TRBV7-9 and TRBJ2-5; 9 bases agree with TRBD1. Germline V gene data show CDR1 as SEHNR and CDR2 as FQNEAQ (reference sequence). The CDR3 length is 15 residues. The V gene end was trimmed by 3 bases and the J gene end by 5 bases; junction bases not matched to a gene: 7. Here the CDR3 reads CASSFPGQGSETQYF. The CDR3 DNA reads TGTGCCAGCAGCTTTCCGGGACAGGGTAGTGAGACCCAGTACTTC.

This clone counts as medium-sized (0.01 to 0.1%). V is TRBV28 and J is TRBJ1-5, with 12 bases aligning to TRBD1. The germline V gene has CDR1 MDHEN and CDR2 SYDVKM. This CDR3 region has 18 residues. Trimming removed 5 bases from V and 9 bases from J; junction bases left unmatched: 17. The CDR3 is CASSLFLNRDRGLRPQHF. For the CDR3, the DNA is TGTGCCAGCAGTCTGTTCCTTAACCGGGACAGGGGGCTGAGGCCCCAGCATTTT.

The J gene is TRBJ1-2, the V gene TRBV6-5, with D hard to call. With 7 bases removed from V and 4 bases from J, the gap between germline ends came to 16 bases. Per germline, CDR1 MNHEY and CDR2 SVGAGI. CDR3 length: 14 residues. The chain's CDR3 is CASTRQSGSYGYTF. CDR3 DNA: TGTGCCAGCACCCGCCAATCGGGAAGCTATGGCTACACCTTC.

The sample holds one count of this clone. The CDR3 loop reads CASSPQGMRGEQFF. CDR3 nucleotides: TGTGCCAGCAGTCCACAGGGGATGAGGGGTGAGCAGTTCTTC. This chain joins TRBV27 and TRBJ2-1; 7 bases fit TRBD1. This CDR3 region has 14 residues. Germline CDR1 MNHEY, CDR2 SMNVEV (reference sequence). J gave up 9 bases and V 5 bases, and 10 bases lay outside the gene matches.

V usage is TRBV18 and J usage is TRBJ2-1; TRBD2 aligns across 7 bases. Germline V gives CDR1 KGHSH, CDR2 LQKENI. J lost 7 bases, V lost 6 bases, and 3 bases had no gene match. CDR3 length: 12 amino acids. The DNA for the CDR3 is TGTGCCAGCTCGCCGCGGGAGAATGAGCAGTTCTTC. Its translation is CASSPRENEQFF.

The rearrangement joins TRBV19 to TRBJ2-6; a possible D gene is TRBD2 (6 bases). Trimming removed 6 bases from V and 2 bases from J, with 11 bases in between. CDR1 and CDR2 from the germline V gene are LNHDA and SQIVND (reference sequence). There are 15 residues in the CDR3. As DNA, the CDR3 is TGTGCCAGTAGGTCGGGGGAAGCTGGGGCCAACGTCCTGACTTTC. Residues: CASRSGEAGANVLTF. Variable domain in full (rest from reference TRBV19 and TRBJ2-6): DGGITQSPKYLFRKEGQNVTLSCEQNLNHDAMYWYRQDPGQGLRLIYYSQIVNDFQKGDIAEGYSVSREKKESFPLTVTSAQKNPTAFYLCASRSGEAGANVLTFGAGSRLTVL.

This chain uses TRBV6-6 with TRBJ1-5; 8 bases fit TRBD1. The germline gives CDR1 MNHNY, CDR2 SVGAGI (reference sequence). The CDR3 length is 16 residues. The V and J ends lost 4 bases and 1 base, in that order; junction bases with no gene match: 6. CDR3 DNA: TGTGCCAGCAGTTCCGCCGGACAGGGCAGCAATCAGCCCCAGCATTTT. As protein: CASSSAGQGSNQPQHF.

The chain combines TRBV14 with TRBJ1-3; no clear D. Germline lookup yields CDR1 SGHDN and CDR2 FVKESK. Trimming removed 5 bases from V and 4 bases from J, with 9 bases in between. CDR3 size: 13 residues. The CDR3 DNA reads as TGTGCCAGCAGCGCCGTCACGGGAAACACCATATATTTT. It specifies CASSAVTGNTIYF.

The chain employs TRBV9 and TRBJ2-1; D tentatively reads TRBD1 or TRBD2 (5 bases each). Trimming shortened V by 4 bases and J by 4 bases, and 12 bases separated the two germline ends. Germline V gives CDR1 SGDLS, CDR2 YYNGEE. The CDR3 consists of 14 residues. DNA of the CDR3: TGTGCCAGCAGCCCCCGGGACGCGTACAATGAGCAGTTCTTC. Amino acids: CASSPRDAYNEQFF.

The V gene is TRBV10-1, the J gene TRBJ2-1; possible D gene TRBD2, 7 bases. Germline CDR1 WNHNN, CDR2 SYGVQD (reference sequence). The V end was cut by 5 bases, the J end by 9 bases, with 8 bases between. This CDR3 has 11 amino acids. The CDR3 region has the DNA TGCGCCAGCAGTAGGGGGGGTGAGCAGTTCTTC. Its protein is CASSRGGEQFF.

This chain links TRBV5-1 with TRBJ2-2; D uncertain. The CDR3 has 15 amino acids. Trimming cost V 2 bases and J 1 base, with 9 bases left between them. Germline assignment: CDR1 SGHRS and CDR2 YFSETQ. Here the CDR3 reads CASSLMDGNTGELFF. The CDR3 bases are TGCGCCAGCAGCTTAATGGACGGGAACACCGGGGAGCTGTTTTTT.

The V call is TRBV30, the J call TRBJ2-1, with D tentatively TRBD2 (6 bases). The germline V and J ends were trimmed by 0 bases and 13 bases, with 16 bases remaining between them. Germline V CDR1 and CDR2: GTSNPN, SVGIG (reference sequence). This CDR3 spans 13 amino acids. The CDR3 DNA reads as TGTGCCTGGAGTGTAATAGAGGGAGGATCTCAGTTCTTC. Its protein is CAWSVIEGGSQFF.

The rearrangement joins TRBV18 to TRBJ2-5; D gene ambiguous. Germline values: CDR1 KGHSH, CDR2 LQKENI. The V end was cut by 3 bases, the J end by 1 base, with 3 bases between. The CDR3 has 12 residues. The CDR3 region has the DNA TGTGCCAGCTCACCTTCCCAAGAGACCCAGTACTTC. This encodes CASSPSQETQYF.

The chain couples TRBV5-1 to TRBJ2-3; D gene uncertain. The CDR3 contains 15 residues. Trimming took off 7 bases at V and 2 bases at J, with 17 bases between the two ends. Per germline, CDR1 SGHRS and CDR2 YFSETQ. Here the CDR3 reads CASSSQAAFTDTQYF. DNA of the CDR3: TGCGCCAGCTCCTCCCAGGCAGCCTTCACAGATACGCAGTATTTT.

This chain uses TRBV7-2 with TRBJ2-7; D perhaps matches TRBD1 (5 bases). V lost 4 bases to trimming and J lost 1 base, with 8 bases between them. This CDR3 contains 13 residues. Looked up from germline, CDR1 is SGHTA and CDR2 is FQGNSA. CDR3 sequence reads: CASSYRQSYEQYF. DNA for the CDR3: TGTGCCAGCAGCTACAGACAGTCCTACGAGCAGTACTTC.

On this clone itself: A read error may account for a junction end that differs from germline. The rearrangement uses TRBV11-2 and TRBJ2-3; 10 bases agree with TRBD1. The CDR3 has 17 amino acids. The germline V gene encodes CDR1 SGHAT and CDR2 FQNNGV. For the CDR3, the DNA is TGTGCCAGCAGCCTAGACGGGACAGGGGTTAGCACAGATACGCAGTATTTT. This gives the protein CASSLDGTGVSTDTQYF.

The J gene is TRBJ2-7, the V gene TRBV28, with unresolved D. CDR3 length equals 14 residues. V dropped 6 bases and J dropped 2 bases, with 14 bases sitting between them. Per germline, CDR1 MDHEN and CDR2 SYDVKM. The CDR3 DNA reads as TGTGCCAGCAGCTCAACGGACCGTACCTACGAGCAGTACTTC. Its protein is CASSSTDRTYEQYF.

This chain connects TRBV19 to TRBJ1-4; D uncertain. Germline CDR1 LNHDA, CDR2 SQIVND (reference sequence). The CDR3 is 13 amino acids. Trimming pared 5 bases from V and 4 bases from J, leaving 8 bases between. This CDR3 reads CASSPQRNEKLFF. As DNA, the CDR3 is TGTGCCAGTAGTCCACAGCGTAATGAAAAACTGTTTTTT.

V and J are TRBV28 and TRBJ1-3; D is perhaps TRBD1 (5 bases). Trimming removed 1 base from V and 0 bases from J, with 13 bases in between. CDR3 length equals 17 residues. The germline CDR1 and CDR2 sequences are MDHEN and SYDVKM. CDR3: CASSLSTGFFSGNTIYF. For the CDR3, the DNA is TGTGCCAGCAGTTTATCTACAGGTTTCTTCTCTGGAAACACCATATATTTT. The entire variable domain, with the rest obtained from reference TRBV28 and TRBJ1-3, is as follows: DVKVTQSSRYLVKRTGEKVFLECVQDMDHENMFWYRQDPGLGLRLIYFSYDVKMKEKGDIPEGYSVSREKKERFSLILESASTNQTSMYLCASSLSTGFFSGNTIYFGEGSWLTVV.

The table lists this clone with a count of one. The chain has TRBV7-8 and TRBJ2-5; no definite D call. This CDR3 is 11 amino acids long. Germline loops: CDR1 SGHVS, CDR2 FQNEAQ. Trimming stripped 3 bases from V and 6 bases from J, with 5 bases between. CDR3 sequence: CASSFTQTQYF. In nucleotides, the CDR3 is TGTGCCAGCAGCTTCACCCAGACCCAGTACTTC. Full variable domain (outside the CDR3, taken from reference TRBV7-8 and TRBJ2-5): GAGVSQSPRYKVAKRGQDVALRCDPISGHVSLFWYQQALGQGPEFLTYFQNEAQLDKSGLPSDRFFAERPEGSVSTLKIQRTQQEDSAVYLCASSFTQTQYFGPGTRLLVL.

CDR3 in amino acids: CASSYSLLSSGNTIYF. CDR3 DNA: TGTGCCAGCAGTTACTCCCTTCTCAGCTCTGGAAACACCATATATTTT. The rearrangement uses TRBV6-5 and TRBJ1-3, with unresolved D. Trimming removed 0 bases at V and 0 bases at J, with 9 bases between. CDR1 is MNHEY, CDR2 SVGAGI, per germline. This CDR3 region has 16 residues.

This chain links TRBV7-2 with TRBJ2-6; TRBD1 is a possible D gene (6 bases). Germline assignment: CDR1 SGHTA and CDR2 FQGNSA. The CDR3 is 18 amino acids. The V and J ends lost 2 bases and 2 bases respectively, with 16 bases between them. In nucleotides, the CDR3 is TGTGCCAGCAGCTTACCGGGACAACTGGGGGCTGGGGCCAACGTCCTGACTTTC. It specifies CASSLPGQLGAGANVLTF.

The CDR3, as DNA: TGTGCCAGCAGTGAATCCATAAAGAGAGGCTACACCTTC. This codes for CASSESIKRGYTF. This chain joins TRBV6-1 and TRBJ1-2, with D unclear. Germline lookup yields CDR1 MNHNS and CDR2 SASEGT. The CDR3 length is 13 residues. With 2 bases removed from V and 8 bases from J, the gap between germline ends came to 12 bases.

The chain uses TRBV28 and TRBJ2-3, with TRBD1 matching over 8 bases. The CDR3 extends over 16 amino acids. The germline V gene encodes CDR1 MDHEN and CDR2 SYDVKM. The V segment lost 11 bases and the J segment 1 base; nucleotides outside the gene matches: 14. The CDR3 region is CASLPRGHRGTDTQYF. The CDR3 DNA is TGTGCCTCCCTCCCCAGGGGGCATAGGGGCACAGATACGCAGTATTTT. Drawing the rest from reference TRBV28 and TRBJ2-3, the complete variable domain is DVKVTQSSRYLVKRTGEKVFLECVQDMDHENMFWYRQDPGLGLRLIYFSYDVKMKEKGDIPEGYSVSREKKERFSLILESASTNQTSMYLCASLPRGHRGTDTQYFGPGTRLTVL.